Sequencing of this TCR beta chain was carried out in a study of blood T cells in healthy people across ages. A sample-barcoded 5' primer and a J-beta primer mix were used in a second PCR of about 7 to 11 cycles. TCRdb redid the calling of the 5' RACE reads with MiXCR, one entry per CDR3 protein. The data contain approximately 940,000 distinct CDR3 sequences, around 48% of them seen just once; the ten biggest clones take up around an eighth. The table lists this clonotype with a few counts. This receptor was obtained from a man younger than 45 in good health. Sequenced input: blood.

The DNA for the CDR3 is TGTGCCATCAGTGTGGACAGGGAGGGTGAGCAGTTCTTC. It specifies CAISVDREGEQFF. The V and J genes are TRBV10-3 and TRBJ2-1; possibly TRBD1 for D (8 bases). The CDR3 spans 13 residues. Trimming shortened V by 4 bases and J by 9 bases, and 13 bases separated the two germline ends. Germline V gene sequence: CDR1 ENHRY, CDR2 SYGVKD.